These T cell receptor beta chains were read from a single sample in a study of T cells in Graves' hyperthyroidism and ophthalmopathy. Using its own MiXCR run on the multiplex PCR reads, TCRdb lists one record per CDR3 protein. The sample lists a few hundred thousand distinct CDR3 sequences, around 21% occurring once. Specimen: blood. Receptors were obtained from a man younger than 35 with Graves' hyperthyroidism. Each CDR3 is given with its conserved first and last residue. Fields, in order: D gene, clone size, J gene, V gene, CDR3 protein, CDR3 DNA. The D gene is left open where the match is weak. Some rows mark clone size as missing; the rest say once, few, many or name a class of expanded clone.

TRBD1 | many | TRBJ1-2 | TRBV10-2 | CASSSGDGTASGYTF | TGCGCCAGCAGTTCTGGGGACGGGACAGCTTCTGGCTACACCTTC
. | . | TRBJ1-2 | TRBV6-1 | CASSPSEGGTSYGYTF | TGTGCCAGCAGTCCTTCCGAGGGGGGCACTAGCTATGGCTACACCTTC
TRBD1 | few | TRBJ1-1 | TRBV30 | CAWSAGGLTEAFF | TGTGCCTGGAGCGCAGGGGGATTAACTGAAGCTTTCTTT
TRBD1 | many | TRBJ1-1 | TRBV19 | CASSNTGQPYTEAFF | TGTGCCAGTAGTAACACGGGACAGCCGTACACTGAAGCTTTCTTT
. | . | TRBJ1-5 | TRBV24-1 | CATGQGGNQPQHF | TGTGCCACCGGGCAGGGAGGTAATCAGCCCCAGCATTTT
. | many | TRBJ1-1 | TRBV28 | CASSFPGGFNTEAFF | TGTGCCAGCAGTTTCCCCGGTGGTTTCAACACTGAAGCTTTCTTT
. | . | TRBJ1-2 | TRBV12-3/TRBV12-4 | CASSFGIYYGYTF | TGTGCCAGCAGTTTCGGGATATACTATGGCTACACCTTC
TRBD1 | many | TRBJ1-1 | TRBV20-1 | CSASGQGKGAFF | TGCAGTGCCTCGGGACAGGGAAAGGGAGCTTTCTTT
. | . | TRBJ1-6 | TRBV28 | CASTNNWKSSYNSPLHF | TGTGCCAGCACCAATAACTGGAAAAGCTCCTATAATTCACCCCTCCACTTT
. | many | TRBJ1-1 | TRBV28 | CASGRAGWSTEAFF | TGTGCCAGCGGTCGAGCAGGGTGGAGCACTGAAGCTTTCTTT
. | many | TRBJ1-5 | TRBV4-1 | CASSQDRGLNQPQHF | TGCGCCAGCAGCCAAGATCGCGGGTTAAATCAGCCCCAGCATTTT
. | many | TRBJ1-2 | TRBV28 | CASRGAGYGYTF | TGTGCCAGCAGGGGGGCCGGATATGGCTACACCTTC
. | few | TRBJ2-7 | TRBV30 | CAWNGQQFYEQYF | TGTGCCTGGAATGGACAGCAGTTCTACGAGCAGTACTTC
. | many | TRBJ2-5 | TRBV29-1 | CSATRGAETQYF | TGCAGCGCAACCCGCGGAGCGGAGACCCAGTACTTC
TRBD1 | many | TRBJ1-2 | TRBV27 | CASRPGQPLYGYTF | TGTGCCAGCAGGCCGGGACAGCCCCTCTATGGCTACACCTTC
. | once | TRBJ2-2 | TRBV12-3/TRBV12-4 | CASSPIDGGELLF | TGTGCCAGCAGTCCCATAGATGGCGGGGAGCTGCTTTTT
TRBD1 | few | TRBJ1-2 | TRBV6-5 | CASTLRDSMMYGYTF | TGTGCCAGCACTTTAAGGGACAGTATGATGTATGGCTACACCTTC
. | many | TRBJ1-5 | TRBV28 | CATGLSGVSTQPQHF | TGTGCCACCGGATTGTCAGGGGTTAGTACTCAGCCCCAGCATTTT
TRBD1 | many | TRBJ2-7 | TRBV11-1 | CASSNRDRDYEQYF | TGTGCCAGCAGCAACCGGGACAGGGACTACGAGCAGTACTTC
. | many | TRBJ1-5 | TRBV28 | CAGSLPGGSNQPQHF | TGTGCCGGCAGTTTGCCCGGGGGAAGCAATCAGCCCCAGCATTTT
. | many | TRBJ2-7 | TRBV10-2 | CASSGPEIYEQYF | TGCGCCAGCAGTGGTCCGGAGATCTACGAGCAGTACTTC
TRBD1 | many | TRBJ1-2 | TRBV7-9 | CASSSSGQDYGYTF | TGTGCCAGCAGCTCCAGCGGACAGGACTATGGCTACACCTTC
TRBD1 | few | TRBJ1-4 | TRBV12-3/TRBV12-4 | CASSLRQGSEKLFF | TGTGCCAGCAGTCTTAGACAGGGCTCTGAAAAACTGTTTTTT
TRBD1 | many | TRBJ2-7 | TRBV20-1 | CSARMGLDRDRGNEQYF | TGCAGTGCTAGAATGGGGTTGGACCGGGACAGGGGGAACGAGCAGTACTTC
TRBD1 | many | TRBJ2-7 | TRBV20-1 | CSAHRDRPYEQYF | TGCAGTGCTCACCGGGACAGACCCTACGAGCAGTACTTC
. | many | TRBJ2-5 | TRBV7-7 | CASSLSGQGLETQYF | TGTGCCAGCAGCTTATCCGGGCAGGGCCTGGAGACCCAGTACTTC
. | many | TRBJ1-1 | TRBV6-1 | CASISRESTEAFF | TGTGCCAGCATCAGCAGGGAGAGCACTGAAGCTTTCTTT
. | few | TRBJ2-5 | TRBV7-9 | CASSLGASWETQYF | TGTGCCAGCAGCTTAGGGGCTAGCTGGGAGACCCAGTACTTC
. | many | TRBJ1-5 | TRBV6-5 | CASRPAFWGANQPQHF | TGTGCCAGCAGACCGGCATTTTGGGGGGCCAATCAGCCCCAGCATTTT
. | once | TRBJ2-7 | TRBV20-1 | CSARDLGFSSYEQYF | TGCAGTGCTAGAGATTTGGGTTTTTCGTCTTACGAGCAGTACTTC
. | few | TRBJ1-5 | TRBV20-1 | CSARDQKESQPQHF | TGCAGTGCTAGAGATCAAAAGGAAAGCCAGCCCCAGCATTTT
. | many | TRBJ2-5 | TRBV12-3/TRBV12-4 | CASRDSLYQETQYF | TGTGCCAGTCGCGACAGCCTGTACCAAGAGACCCAGTACTTC
. | few | TRBJ2-4 | TRBV2 | CASEGGTKNIQYF | TGTGCCAGTGAGGGGGGCACCAAAAACATTCAGTACTTC
TRBD1 | few | TRBJ1-5 | TRBV6-1 | CASSGATGGYNQPQHF | TGTGCCAGCAGTGGGGCCACAGGGGGCTATAATCAGCCCCAGCATTTT
TRBD1 | few | TRBJ1-2 | TRBV7-2 | CASSQQGGSYGYTF | TGTGCCAGCAGCCAACAGGGGGGCTCCTATGGCTACACCTTC
. | . | TRBJ1-1 | TRBV20-1 | CSARNRPDANTEAFF | TGCAGTGCTAGAAATAGGCCGGACGCGAACACTGAGGCTTTCTTT
. | . | TRBJ2-7 | TRBV7-9 | CASSLGTRGIYEQYF | TGTGCCAGCAGCTTAGGGACCCGGGGGATCTACGAGCAGTACTTC
TRBD2 | many | TRBJ2-5 | TRBV12-3/TRBV12-4 | CASSLLLAGVQETQYF | TGTGCCAGCAGTTTATTACTAGCGGGGGTCCAAGAGACCCAGTACTTC
TRBD1 | few | TRBJ1-1 | TRBV7-6 | CASSLRIIRDRSPTEAFF | TGTGCCAGCAGCTTACGGATTATAAGGGACAGGAGCCCAACTGAAGCTTTCTTT